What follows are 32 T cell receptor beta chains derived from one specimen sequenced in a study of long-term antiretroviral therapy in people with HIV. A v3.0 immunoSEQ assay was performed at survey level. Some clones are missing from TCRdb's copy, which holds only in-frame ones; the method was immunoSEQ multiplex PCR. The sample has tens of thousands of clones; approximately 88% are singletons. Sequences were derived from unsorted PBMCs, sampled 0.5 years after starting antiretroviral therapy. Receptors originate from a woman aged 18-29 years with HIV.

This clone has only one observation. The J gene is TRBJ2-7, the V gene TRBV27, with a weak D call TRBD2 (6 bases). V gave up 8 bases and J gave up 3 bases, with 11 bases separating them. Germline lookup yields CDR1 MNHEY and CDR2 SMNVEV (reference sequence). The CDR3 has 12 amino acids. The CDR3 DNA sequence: TGTGCCAGCGGTGGGGGGTACTACGAGCAGTACTTC. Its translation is CASGGGYYEQYF.

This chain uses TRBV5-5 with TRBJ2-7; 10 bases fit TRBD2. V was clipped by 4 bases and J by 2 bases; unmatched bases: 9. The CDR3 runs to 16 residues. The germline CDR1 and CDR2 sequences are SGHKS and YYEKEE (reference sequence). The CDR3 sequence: CASSPWASGSPYEQYF. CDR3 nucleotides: TGTGCCAGCAGCCCGTGGGCTAGCGGGAGTCCCTACGAGCAGTACTTC.

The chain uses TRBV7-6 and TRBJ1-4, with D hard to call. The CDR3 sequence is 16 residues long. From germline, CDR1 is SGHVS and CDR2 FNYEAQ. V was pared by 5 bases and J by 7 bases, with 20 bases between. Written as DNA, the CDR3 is TGTGCCAGCAGCCCCACCGGGTCCCCTATGTCTGAAAAACTGTTTTTT. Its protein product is CASSPTGSPMSEKLFF.

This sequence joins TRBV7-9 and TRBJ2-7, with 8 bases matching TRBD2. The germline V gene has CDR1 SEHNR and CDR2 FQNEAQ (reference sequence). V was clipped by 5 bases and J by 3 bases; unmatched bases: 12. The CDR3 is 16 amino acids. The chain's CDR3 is CASSPQSGSKNYEQYF. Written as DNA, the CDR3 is TGTGCCAGCAGCCCTCAAAGCGGGAGCAAAAACTACGAGCAGTACTTC.

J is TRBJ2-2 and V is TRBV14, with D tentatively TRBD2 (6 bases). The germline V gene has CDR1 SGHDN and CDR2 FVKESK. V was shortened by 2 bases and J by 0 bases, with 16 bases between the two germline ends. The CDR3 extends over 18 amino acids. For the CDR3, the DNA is TGTGCCAGCAGCCAATTGCCCTTTGGCGGGACGAACACCGGGGAGCTGTTTTTT. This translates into CASSQLPFGGTNTGELFF.

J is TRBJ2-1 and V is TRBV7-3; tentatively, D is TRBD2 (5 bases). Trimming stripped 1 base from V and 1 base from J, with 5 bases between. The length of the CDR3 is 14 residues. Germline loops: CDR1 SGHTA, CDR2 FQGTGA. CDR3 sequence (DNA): TGTGCCAGCAGCTTAAAGCGGTCCTACAATGAGCAGTTCTTC. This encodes CASSLKRSYNEQFF. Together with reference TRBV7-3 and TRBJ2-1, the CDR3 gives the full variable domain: GAGVSQTPSNKVTEKGKYVELRCDPISGHTALYWYRQSLGQGPEFLIYFQGTGAADDSGLPNDRFFAVRPEGSVSTLKIQRTERGDSAVYLCASSLKRSYNEQFFGPGTRLTVL.

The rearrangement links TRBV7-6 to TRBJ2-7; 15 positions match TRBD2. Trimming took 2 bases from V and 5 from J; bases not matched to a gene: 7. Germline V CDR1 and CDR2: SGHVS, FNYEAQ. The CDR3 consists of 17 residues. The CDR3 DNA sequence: TGTGCCAGCAGCTTATCTCATGGGACTAGCGGGAGGAACGAGCAGTACTTC. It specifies CASSLSHGTSGRNEQYF.

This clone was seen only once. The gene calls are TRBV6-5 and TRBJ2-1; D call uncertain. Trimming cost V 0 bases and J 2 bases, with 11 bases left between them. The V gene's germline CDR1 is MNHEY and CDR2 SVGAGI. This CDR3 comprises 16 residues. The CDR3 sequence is CASSYSPPATYNEQFF. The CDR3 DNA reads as TGTGCCAGCAGTTACTCGCCTCCCGCCACCTACAATGAGCAGTTCTTC.

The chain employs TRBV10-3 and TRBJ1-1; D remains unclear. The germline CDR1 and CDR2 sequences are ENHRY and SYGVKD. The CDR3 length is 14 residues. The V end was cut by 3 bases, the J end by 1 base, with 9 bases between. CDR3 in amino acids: CAISEESWNTEAFF. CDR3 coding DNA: TGTGCCATCAGTGAAGAAAGTTGGAACACTGAAGCTTTCTTT.

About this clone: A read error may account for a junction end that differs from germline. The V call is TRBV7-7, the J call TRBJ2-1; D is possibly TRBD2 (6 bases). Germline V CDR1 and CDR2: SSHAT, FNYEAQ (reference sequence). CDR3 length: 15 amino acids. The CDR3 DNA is TGTGCTAGCAGCTTCGGTAGCGGAGACTACAATGAGCAGTTCTTC. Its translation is CASSFGSGDYNEQFF.

CDR3 bases: TGTGCCAGCAGCGTTGGACGCGGGACTCGCACCGGGGAGCTGTTTTTT. Residues: CASSVGRGTRTGELFF. The chain carries TRBV9 and TRBJ2-2, with D maybe TRBD2 (6 bases). CDR1 is SGDLS and CDR2 is YYNGEE in the germline V gene. The V and J ends lost 2 bases and 4 bases respectively, with 15 bases between them. The CDR3 runs 16 residues. The full variable domain, in which reference TRBV9 and TRBJ2-2 provide the parts outside the CDR3, is DSGVTQTPKHLITATGQRVTLRCSPRSGDLSVYWYQQSLDQGLQFLIQYYNGEERAKGNILERFSAQQFPDLHSELNLSSLELGDSALYFCASSVGRGTRTGELFFGEGSRLTVL.

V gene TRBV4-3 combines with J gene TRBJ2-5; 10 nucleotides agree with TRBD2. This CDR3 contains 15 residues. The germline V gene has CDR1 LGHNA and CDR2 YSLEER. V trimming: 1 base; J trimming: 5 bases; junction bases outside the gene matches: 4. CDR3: CASSQGTSGLETQYF. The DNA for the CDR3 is TGCGCCAGCAGCCAAGGGACTAGCGGCCTGGAGACCCAGTACTTC.

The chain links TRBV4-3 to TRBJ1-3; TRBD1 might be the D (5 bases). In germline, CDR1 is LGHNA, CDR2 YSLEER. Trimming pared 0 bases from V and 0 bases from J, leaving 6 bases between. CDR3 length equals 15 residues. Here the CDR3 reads CASSQDDSSGNTIYF. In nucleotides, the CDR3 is TGCGCCAGCAGCCAAGATGACAGCTCTGGAAACACCATATATTTT.

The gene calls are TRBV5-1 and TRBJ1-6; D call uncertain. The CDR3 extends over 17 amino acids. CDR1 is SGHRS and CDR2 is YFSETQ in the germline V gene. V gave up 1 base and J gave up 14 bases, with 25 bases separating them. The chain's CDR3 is CASSLSIRGGMIETLHF. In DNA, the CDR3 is TGCGCCAGCAGCTTGAGTATCCGGGGAGGGATGATAGAAACCCTCCACTTT.

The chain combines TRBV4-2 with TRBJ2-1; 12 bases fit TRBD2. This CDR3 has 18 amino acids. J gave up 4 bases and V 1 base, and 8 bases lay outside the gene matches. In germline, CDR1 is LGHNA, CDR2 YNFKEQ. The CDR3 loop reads CASSQVAGTSGPYNEQFF. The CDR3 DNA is TGTGCCAGCAGCCAAGTTGCAGGGACTAGCGGGCCATACAATGAGCAGTTCTTC.

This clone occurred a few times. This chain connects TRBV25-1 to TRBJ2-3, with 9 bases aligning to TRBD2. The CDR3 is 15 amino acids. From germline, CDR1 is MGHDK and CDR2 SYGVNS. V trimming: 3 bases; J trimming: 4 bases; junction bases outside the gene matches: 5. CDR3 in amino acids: CASSDSGLAADTQYF. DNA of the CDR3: TGTGCCAGCAGTGATTCGGGACTAGCAGCAGATACGCAGTATTTT.

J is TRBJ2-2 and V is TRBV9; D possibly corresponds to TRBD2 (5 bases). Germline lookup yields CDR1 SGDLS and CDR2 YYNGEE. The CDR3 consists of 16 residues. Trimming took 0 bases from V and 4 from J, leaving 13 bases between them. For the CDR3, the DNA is TGTGCCAGCAGCGTAGACGCGGGTAGCCTCACCGGGGAGCTGTTTTTT. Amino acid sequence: CASSVDAGSLTGELFF.

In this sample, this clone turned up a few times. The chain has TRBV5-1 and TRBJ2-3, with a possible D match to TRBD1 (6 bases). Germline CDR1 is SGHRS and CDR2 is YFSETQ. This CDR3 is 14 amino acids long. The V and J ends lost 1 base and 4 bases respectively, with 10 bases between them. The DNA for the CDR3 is TGCGCCAGCAGCTTGACAGGGCCCCCAGATACGCAGTATTTT. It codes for CASSLTGPPDTQYF.

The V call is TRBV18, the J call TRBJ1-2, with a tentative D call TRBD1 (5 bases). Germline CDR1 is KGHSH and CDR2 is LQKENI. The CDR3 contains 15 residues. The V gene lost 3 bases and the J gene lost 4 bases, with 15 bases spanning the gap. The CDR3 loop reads CASSPSAGRTYGYTF. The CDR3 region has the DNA TGTGCCAGCTCACCGTCGGCAGGGAGGACCTATGGCTACACCTTC.

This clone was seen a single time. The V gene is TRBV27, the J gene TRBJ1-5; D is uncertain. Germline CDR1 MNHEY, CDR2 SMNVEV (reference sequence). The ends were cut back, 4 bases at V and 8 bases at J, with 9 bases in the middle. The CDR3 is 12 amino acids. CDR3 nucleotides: TGTGCCAGCAGTTGGCGTAGCAAGCCCCAGCATTTT. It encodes CASSWRSKPQHF.

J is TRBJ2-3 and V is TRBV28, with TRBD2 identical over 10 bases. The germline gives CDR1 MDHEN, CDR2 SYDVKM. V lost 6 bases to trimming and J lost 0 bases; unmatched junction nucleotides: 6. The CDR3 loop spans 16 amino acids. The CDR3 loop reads CASRTGTSVSTDTQYF. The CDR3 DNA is TGTGCCAGCAGGACCGGGACTAGCGTAAGCACAGATACGCAGTATTTT.

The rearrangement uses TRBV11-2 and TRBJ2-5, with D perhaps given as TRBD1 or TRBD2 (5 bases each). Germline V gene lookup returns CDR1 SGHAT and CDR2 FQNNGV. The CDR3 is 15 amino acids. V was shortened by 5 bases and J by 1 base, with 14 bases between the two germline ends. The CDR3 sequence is CASSATWGTQETQYF. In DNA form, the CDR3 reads TGTGCCAGCAGCGCCACGTGGGGGACCCAAGAGACCCAGTACTTC.

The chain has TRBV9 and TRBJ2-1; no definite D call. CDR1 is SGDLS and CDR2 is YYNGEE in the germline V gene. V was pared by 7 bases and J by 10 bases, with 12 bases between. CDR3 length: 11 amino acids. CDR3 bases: TGTGCCAGCTCCCCGGGTGGAGAGCAGTTCTTC. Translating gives CASSPGGEQFF.

CDR3 DNA: TGTGCCAGCAGCATGGGGACAGTAGCCTACGAGCAGTACTTC. Amino acids: CASSMGTVAYEQYF. The chain has TRBV5-4 and TRBJ2-7; 7 bases match TRBD1. The trim removed 4 bases at V and 2 bases at J, leaving 6 bases unmatched. Per germline, CDR1 SGHNT and CDR2 YYREEE (reference sequence). There are 14 residues in the CDR3.

CDR3 region: CASSLSPGQGSKNIQYF. For the CDR3, the DNA is TGTGCCAGCAGCTTGAGCCCGGGACAGGGGTCCAAAAACATTCAGTACTTC. The chain carries TRBV7-9 and TRBJ2-4, with TRBD1 identical over 10 bases. Trimming cost V 3 bases and J 2 bases; bases outside gene matches: 7. The CDR3 is 17 residues long. CDR1 and CDR2 (germline): SEHNR, FQNEAQ (reference sequence).

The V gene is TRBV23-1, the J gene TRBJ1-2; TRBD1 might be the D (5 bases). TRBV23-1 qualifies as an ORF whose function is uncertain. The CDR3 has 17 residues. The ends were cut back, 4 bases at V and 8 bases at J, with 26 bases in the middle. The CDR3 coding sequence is TGCGCCAGCAGTCGGGGTTCCTGCCCGGGGCGAGTCTCAGGCTACACCTTC. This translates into CASSRGSCPGRVSGYTF.

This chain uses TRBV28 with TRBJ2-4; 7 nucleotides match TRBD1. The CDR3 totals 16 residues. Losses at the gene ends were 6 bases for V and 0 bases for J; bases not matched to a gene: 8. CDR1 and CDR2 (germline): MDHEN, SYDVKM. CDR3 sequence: CASRPTGALAKNIQYF. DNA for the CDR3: TGTGCCAGCAGACCCACAGGGGCACTAGCCAAAAACATTCAGTACTTC.

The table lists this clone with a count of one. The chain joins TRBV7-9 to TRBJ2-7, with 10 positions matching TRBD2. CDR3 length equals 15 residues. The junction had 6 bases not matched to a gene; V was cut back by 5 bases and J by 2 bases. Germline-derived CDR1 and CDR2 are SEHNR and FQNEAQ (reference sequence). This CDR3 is CASSPTSGATYEQYF. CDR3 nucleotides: TGTGCCAGCAGCCCTACTAGCGGGGCTACCTACGAGCAGTACTTC.

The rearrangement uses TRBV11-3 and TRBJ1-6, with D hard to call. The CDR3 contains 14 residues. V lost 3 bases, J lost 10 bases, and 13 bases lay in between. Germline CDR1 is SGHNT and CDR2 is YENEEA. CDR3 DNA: TGTGCCAGCAGCTTCGGCGGAACGGGGTCACCCCTCCACTTT. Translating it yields CASSFGGTGSPLHF.

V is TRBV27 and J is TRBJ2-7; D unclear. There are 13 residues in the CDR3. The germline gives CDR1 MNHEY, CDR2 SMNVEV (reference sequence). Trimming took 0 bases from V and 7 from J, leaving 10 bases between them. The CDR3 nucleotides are TGTGCCAGCAGTTTATCGATTTCGGCTGAGCAGTACTTC. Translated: CASSLSISAEQYF.

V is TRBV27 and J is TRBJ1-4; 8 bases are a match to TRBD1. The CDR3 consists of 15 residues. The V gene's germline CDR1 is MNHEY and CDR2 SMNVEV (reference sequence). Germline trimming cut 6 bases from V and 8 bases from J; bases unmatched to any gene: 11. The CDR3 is CASSLTGATEEKLFF. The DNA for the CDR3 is TGTGCCAGCAGCCTGACAGGGGCCACTGAGGAAAAACTGTTTTTT.

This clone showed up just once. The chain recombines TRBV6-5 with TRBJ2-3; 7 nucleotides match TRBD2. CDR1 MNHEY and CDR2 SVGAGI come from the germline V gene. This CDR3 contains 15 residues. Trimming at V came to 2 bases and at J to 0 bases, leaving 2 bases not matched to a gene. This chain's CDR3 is CASSYLSGSTDTQYF. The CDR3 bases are TGTGCCAGCAGTTACCTTAGCGGGAGCACAGATACGCAGTATTTT.